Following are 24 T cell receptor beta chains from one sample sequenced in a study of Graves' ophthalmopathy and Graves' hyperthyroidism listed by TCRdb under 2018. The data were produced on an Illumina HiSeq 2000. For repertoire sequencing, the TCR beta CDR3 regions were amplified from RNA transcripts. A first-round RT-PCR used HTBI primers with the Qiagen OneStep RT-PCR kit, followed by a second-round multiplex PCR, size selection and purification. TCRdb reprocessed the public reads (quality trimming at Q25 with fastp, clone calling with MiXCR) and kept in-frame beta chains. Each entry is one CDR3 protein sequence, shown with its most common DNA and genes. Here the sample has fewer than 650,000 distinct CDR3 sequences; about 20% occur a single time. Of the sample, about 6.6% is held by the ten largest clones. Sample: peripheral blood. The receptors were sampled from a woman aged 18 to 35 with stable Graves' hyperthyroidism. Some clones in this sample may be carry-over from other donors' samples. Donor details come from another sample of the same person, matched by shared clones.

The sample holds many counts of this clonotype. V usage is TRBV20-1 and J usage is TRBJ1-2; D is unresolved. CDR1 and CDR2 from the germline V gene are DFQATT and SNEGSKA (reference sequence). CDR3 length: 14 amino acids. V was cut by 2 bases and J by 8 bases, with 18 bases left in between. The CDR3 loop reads CSARSGTDNAGYTF. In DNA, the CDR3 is TGCAGTGCTAGATCGGGCACAGACAATGCCGGCTACACCTTC.

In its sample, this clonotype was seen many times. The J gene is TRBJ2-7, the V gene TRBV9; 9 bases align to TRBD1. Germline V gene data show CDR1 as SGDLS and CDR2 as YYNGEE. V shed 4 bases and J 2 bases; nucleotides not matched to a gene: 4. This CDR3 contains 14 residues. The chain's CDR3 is CASSIGQGTYEQYF. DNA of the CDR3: TGTGCCAGCAGCATCGGACAGGGGACCTACGAGCAGTACTTC.

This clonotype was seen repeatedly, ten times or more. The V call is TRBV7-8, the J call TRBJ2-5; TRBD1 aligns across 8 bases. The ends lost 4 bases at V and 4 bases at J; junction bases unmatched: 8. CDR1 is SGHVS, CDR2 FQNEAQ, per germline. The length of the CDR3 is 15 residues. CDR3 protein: CASSSVRTGRETQYF. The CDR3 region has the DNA TGTGCCAGCAGCTCCGTCAGGACAGGGAGAGAGACCCAGTACTTC. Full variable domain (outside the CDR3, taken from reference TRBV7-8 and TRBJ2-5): GAGVSQSPRYKVAKRGQDVALRCDPISGHVSLFWYQQALGQGPEFLTYFQNEAQLDKSGLPSDRFFAERPEGSVSTLKIQRTQQEDSAVYLCASSSVRTGRETQYFGPGTRLLVL.

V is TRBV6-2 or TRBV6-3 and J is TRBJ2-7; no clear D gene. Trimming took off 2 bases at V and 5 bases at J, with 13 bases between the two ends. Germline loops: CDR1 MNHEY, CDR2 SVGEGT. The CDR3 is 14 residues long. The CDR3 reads CASSYANTYDEQYF. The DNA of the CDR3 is TGTGCCAGCAGTTACGCAAACACCTACGACGAGCAGTACTTC.

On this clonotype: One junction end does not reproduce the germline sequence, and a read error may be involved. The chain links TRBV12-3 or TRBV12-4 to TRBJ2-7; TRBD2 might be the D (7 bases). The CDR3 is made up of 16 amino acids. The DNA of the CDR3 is TGTGCCAGCAATTTAGGGGGGGGGTCCTTGTGGTACGAGCAGTACTTC. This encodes CASNLGGGSLWYEQYF.

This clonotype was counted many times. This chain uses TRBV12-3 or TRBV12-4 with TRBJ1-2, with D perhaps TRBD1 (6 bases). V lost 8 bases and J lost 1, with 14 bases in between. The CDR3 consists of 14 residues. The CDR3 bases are TGTGCCAGCGGAAGGACAGAAGTTAACTATGGCTACACCTTC. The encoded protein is CASGRTEVNYGYTF.

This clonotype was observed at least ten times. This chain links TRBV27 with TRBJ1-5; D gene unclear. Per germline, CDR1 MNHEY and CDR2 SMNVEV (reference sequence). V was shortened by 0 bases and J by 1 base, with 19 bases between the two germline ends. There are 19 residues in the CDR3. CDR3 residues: CASSLSPDRARWSNQPQHF. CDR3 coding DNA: TGTGCCAGCAGTTTATCCCCCGACCGGGCGAGGTGGAGCAATCAGCCCCAGCATTTT.

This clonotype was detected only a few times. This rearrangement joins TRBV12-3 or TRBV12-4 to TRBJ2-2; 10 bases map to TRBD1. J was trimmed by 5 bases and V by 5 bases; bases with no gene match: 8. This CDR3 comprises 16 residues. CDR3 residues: CASSPRDRGLTGELFF. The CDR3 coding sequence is TGTGCCAGCAGTCCCCGGGACAGGGGACTTACCGGGGAGCTGTTTTTT.

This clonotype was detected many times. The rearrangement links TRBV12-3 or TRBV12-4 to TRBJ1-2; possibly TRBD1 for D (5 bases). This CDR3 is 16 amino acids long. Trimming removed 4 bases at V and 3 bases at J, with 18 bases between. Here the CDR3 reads CASSSGTYRSDYGYTF. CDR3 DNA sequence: TGTGCCAGCAGTTCTGGGACCTACCGGTCGGACTATGGCTACACCTTC.

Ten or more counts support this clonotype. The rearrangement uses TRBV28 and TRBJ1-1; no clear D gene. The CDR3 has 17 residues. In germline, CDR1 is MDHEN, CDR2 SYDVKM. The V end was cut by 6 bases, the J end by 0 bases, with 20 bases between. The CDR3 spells CASSLHRPILVNTEAFF. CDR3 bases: TGTGCCAGCAGCTTACACCGGCCCATTCTGGTGAACACTGAAGCTTTCTTT.

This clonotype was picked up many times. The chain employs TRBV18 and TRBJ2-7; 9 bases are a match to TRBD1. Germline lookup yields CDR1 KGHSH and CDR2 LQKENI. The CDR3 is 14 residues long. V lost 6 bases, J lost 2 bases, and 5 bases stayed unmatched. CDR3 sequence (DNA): TGTGCCAGCTCGCAGGACAGGGGTCCCTACGAGCAGTACTTC. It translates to CASSQDRGPYEQYF.

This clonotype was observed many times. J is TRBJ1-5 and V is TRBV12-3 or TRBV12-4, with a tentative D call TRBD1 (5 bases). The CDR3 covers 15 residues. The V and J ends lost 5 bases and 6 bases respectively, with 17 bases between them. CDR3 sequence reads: CASSPPQGGGQPQHF. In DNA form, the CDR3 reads TGTGCCAGCAGTCCACCTCAGGGCGGGGGTCAGCCCCAGCATTTT.

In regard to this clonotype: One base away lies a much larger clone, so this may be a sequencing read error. This chain's CDR3 is CSSSSSDYEQYF. CDR3 nucleotides: TGCAGTTCCTCGTCCAGCGACTACGAGCAGTACTTC. V usage is TRBV20-1 and J usage is TRBJ2-7; D gene ambiguous. With 8 bases removed from V and 3 bases from J, the gap between germline ends came to 14 bases. Germline values: CDR1 DFQATT, CDR2 SNEGSKA (reference sequence). The CDR3 spans 12 residues.

In nucleotides, the CDR3 is TGTGCCAGCAGTAGAGGGGCTATTGAGGAAGCTTTCTTT. Translated, it gives CASSRGAIEEAFF. The chain uses TRBV12-3 or TRBV12-4 and TRBJ1-1; maybe TRBD1 (5 bases). Trimming cost V 5 bases and J 8 bases, with 15 bases left between them. CDR3 length: 13 amino acids.

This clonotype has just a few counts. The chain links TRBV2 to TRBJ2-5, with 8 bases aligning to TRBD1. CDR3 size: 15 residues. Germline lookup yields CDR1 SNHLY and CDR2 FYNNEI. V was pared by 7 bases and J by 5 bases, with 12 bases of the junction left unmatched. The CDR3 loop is CASITDRGGTETQYF. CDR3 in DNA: TGTGCCAGCATTACTGACAGGGGAGGCACGGAGACCCAGTACTTC.

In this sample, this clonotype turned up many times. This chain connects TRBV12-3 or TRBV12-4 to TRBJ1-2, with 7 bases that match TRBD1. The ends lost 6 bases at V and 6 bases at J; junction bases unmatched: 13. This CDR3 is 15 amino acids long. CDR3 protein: CASRTETGVEHGYTF. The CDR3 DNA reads TGTGCCAGCAGGACCGAAACAGGGGTTGAGCATGGCTACACCTTC.

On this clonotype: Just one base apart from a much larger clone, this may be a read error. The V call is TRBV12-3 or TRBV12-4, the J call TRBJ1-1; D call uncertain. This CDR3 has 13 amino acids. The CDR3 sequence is CVSRKGANTEAFF. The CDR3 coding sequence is TGTGTCAGCAGGAAGGGAGCGAACACTGAAGCTTTCTTT.

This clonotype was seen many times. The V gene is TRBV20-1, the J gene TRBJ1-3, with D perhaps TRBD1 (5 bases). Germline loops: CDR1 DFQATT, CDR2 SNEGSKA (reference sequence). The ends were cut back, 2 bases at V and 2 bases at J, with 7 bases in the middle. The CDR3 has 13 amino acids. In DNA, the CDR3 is TGCAGTGCTAGATCAGGGCCTGGAAACACCATATATTTT. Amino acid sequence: CSARSGPGNTIYF.

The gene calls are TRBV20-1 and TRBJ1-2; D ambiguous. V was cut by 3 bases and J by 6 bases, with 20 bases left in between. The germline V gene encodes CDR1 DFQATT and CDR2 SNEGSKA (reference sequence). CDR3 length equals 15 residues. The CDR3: CSARTSSGKKHGYTF. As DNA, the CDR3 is TGCAGTGCTAGGACCTCCTCCGGGAAGAAACATGGCTACACCTTC.

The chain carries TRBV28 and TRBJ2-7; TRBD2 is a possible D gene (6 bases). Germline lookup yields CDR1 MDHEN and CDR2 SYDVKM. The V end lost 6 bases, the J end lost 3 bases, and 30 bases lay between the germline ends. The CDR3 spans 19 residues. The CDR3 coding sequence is TGTGCCAGCAGCTCTTACCTAGCGAGGAGGGCATTGGTGTACTACGAGCAGTACTTC. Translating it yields CASSSYLARRALVYYEQYF. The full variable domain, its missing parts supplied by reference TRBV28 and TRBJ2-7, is DVKVTQSSRYLVKRTGEKVFLECVQDMDHENMFWYRQDPGLGLRLIYFSYDVKMKEKGDIPEGYSVSREKKERFSLILESASTNQTSMYLCASSSYLARRALVYYEQYFGPGTRLTVT.

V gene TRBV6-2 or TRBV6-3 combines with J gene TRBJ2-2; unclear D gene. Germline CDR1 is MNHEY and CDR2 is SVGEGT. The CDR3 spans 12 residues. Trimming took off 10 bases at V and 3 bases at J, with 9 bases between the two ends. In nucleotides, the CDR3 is TGTGCCACCGCTCAGGACACCGGGGAGCTGTTTTTT. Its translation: CATAQDTGELFF.

In DNA, the CDR3 is TGCGCCAGCAGCTATGCAGTCGGACAGCTCTCTGGAAACACCATATATTTT. As protein: CASSYAVGQLSGNTIYF. The rearrangement joins TRBV5-1 to TRBJ1-3; D is perhaps TRBD1 (6 bases). Trimming removed 3 bases at V and 0 bases at J, with 16 bases between. Per germline, CDR1 SGHRS and CDR2 YFSETQ. This CDR3 contains 17 residues.

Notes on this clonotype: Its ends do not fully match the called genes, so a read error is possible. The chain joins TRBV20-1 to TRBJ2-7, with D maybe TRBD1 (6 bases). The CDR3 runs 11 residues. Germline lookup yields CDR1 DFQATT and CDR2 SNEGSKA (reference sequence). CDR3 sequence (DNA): TGCAGTGGAGACAGGTCCTGCGAGCAGTACTTC. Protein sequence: CSGDRSCEQYF.

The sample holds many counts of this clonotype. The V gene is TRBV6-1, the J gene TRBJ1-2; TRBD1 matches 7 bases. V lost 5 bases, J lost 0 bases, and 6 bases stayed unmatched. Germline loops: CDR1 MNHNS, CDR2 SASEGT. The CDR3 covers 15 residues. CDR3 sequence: CASSLGTAANYGYTF. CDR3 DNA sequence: TGTGCCAGCAGTCTCGGGACAGCAGCTAACTATGGCTACACCTTC.